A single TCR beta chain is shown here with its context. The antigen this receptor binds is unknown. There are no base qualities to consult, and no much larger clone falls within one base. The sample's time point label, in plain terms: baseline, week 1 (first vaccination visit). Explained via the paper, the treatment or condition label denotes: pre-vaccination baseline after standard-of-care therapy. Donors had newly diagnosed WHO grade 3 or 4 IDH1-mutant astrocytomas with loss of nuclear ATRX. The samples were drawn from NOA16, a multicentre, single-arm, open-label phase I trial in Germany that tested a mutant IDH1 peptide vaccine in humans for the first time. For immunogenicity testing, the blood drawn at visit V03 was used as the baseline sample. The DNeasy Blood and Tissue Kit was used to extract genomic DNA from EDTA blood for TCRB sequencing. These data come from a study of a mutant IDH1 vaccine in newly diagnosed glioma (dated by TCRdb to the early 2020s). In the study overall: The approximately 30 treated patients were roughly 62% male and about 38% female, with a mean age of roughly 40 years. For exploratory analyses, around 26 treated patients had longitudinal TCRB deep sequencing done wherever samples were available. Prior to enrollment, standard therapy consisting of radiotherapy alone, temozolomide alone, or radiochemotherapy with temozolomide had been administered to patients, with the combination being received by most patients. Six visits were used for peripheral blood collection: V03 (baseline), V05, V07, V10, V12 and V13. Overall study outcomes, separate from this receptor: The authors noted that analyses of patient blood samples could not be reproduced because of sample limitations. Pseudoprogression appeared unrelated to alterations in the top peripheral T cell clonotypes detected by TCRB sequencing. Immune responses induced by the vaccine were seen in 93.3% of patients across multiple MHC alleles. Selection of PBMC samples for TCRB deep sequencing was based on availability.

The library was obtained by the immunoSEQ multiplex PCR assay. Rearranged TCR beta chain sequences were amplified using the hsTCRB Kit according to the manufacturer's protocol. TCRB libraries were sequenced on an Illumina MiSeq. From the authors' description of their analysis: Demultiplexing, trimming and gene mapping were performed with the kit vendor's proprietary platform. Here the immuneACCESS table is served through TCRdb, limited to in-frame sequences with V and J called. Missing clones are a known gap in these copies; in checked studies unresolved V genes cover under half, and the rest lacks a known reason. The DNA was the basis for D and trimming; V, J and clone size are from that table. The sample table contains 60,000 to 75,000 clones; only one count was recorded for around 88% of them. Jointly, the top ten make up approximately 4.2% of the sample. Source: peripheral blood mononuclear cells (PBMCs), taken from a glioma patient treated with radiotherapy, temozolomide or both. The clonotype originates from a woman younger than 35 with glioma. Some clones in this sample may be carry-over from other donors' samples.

The DNA sequence reads TGTGCCAGCAGTTTAGGGGACTATGGCTACACCTTC. Its product reads: CASSLGDYGYTF. The sequence is built from TRBV25-1 and TRBJ1-2; D gene: possibly TRBD1, on 5 matching bases. Spanning cysteine to phenylalanine, the CDR3 consists of 12 amino acids. The DNA shown is the 36-base CDR3, in frame from base 1. V loses 5 bases, J loses 3 bases, and the germline ends lie 7 bases apart. For CDR1 and CDR2, the germline V gene lists MGHDK and SYGVNS.